A selection of T cell receptor beta chains follows, all from one sample in a study of neurological immune-mediated disorders. TCRdb reanalysed the 5' RACE reads using MiXCR and keeps one entry per CDR3 protein. The sample contains about 35,000 distinct CDR3 sequences, roughly 3.8% of which appear only once. Sequencing input: PBMCs. All receptors derive from a man aged 25 to 40 with multiple sclerosis. CDR3s include the opening cysteine and the closing phenylalanine or tryptophan. The D gene is left open where the match is weak. Clone size appears in some rows only: once, few, many, or a class for an expanded clone.

j_gene: TRBJ1-1; d_gene: -; v_gene: TRBV9; len: 16; abundance: many; CDR3nt: TGTGCCAGCAGCTCCGACAGGACAGCTGGGAGGACTGAAGCTTTCTTT; CDR3aa: CASSSDRTAGRTEAFF
j_gene: TRBJ2-7; d_gene: -; v_gene: TRBV7-9; len: 12; abundance: many; CDR3nt: TGTGCCAGCAGCCCCGGAGACTACGAGCAGTACTTC; CDR3aa: CASSPGDYEQYF
j_gene: TRBJ1-2; d_gene: TRBD1; v_gene: TRBV6-5; len: 14; abundance: many; CDR3nt: TGTGCCAGCAGTTGGGACAGGGGGAACTATGGCTACACCTTC; CDR3aa: CASSWDRGNYGYTF
j_gene: TRBJ2-1; d_gene: -; v_gene: TRBV12-3/TRBV12-4; len: 12; abundance: many; CDR3nt: TGTGCCAGCAGTTTAGCGCCGGGTGAGCAGTTCTTC; CDR3aa: CASSLAPGEQFF
j_gene: TRBJ1-4; d_gene: -; v_gene: TRBV12-3/TRBV12-4; len: 14; abundance: many; CDR3nt: TGTGCCAGCAGTACAGGGTCCCTTAATGAAAAACTGTTTTTT; CDR3aa: CASSTGSLNEKLFF
j_gene: TRBJ2-1; d_gene: -; v_gene: TRBV18; len: 15; abundance: many; CDR3nt: TGTGCCAGCTCACCCCGATCCACAGGGTTGAATGAGCAGTTCTTC; CDR3aa: CASSPRSTGLNEQFF
j_gene: TRBJ2-1; d_gene: -; v_gene: TRBV5-1; len: 15; abundance: many; CDR3nt: TGCGCCAGCAGCCCCACATGGGGGCCCTACAATGAGCAGTTCTTC; CDR3aa: CASSPTWGPYNEQFF
j_gene: TRBJ1-2; d_gene: -; v_gene: TRBV12-3/TRBV12-4; len: 15; abundance: many; CDR3nt: TGTGCCAGCTCCATCAGGCGCCTAGCTAACTATGGCTACACCTTC; CDR3aa: CASSIRRLANYGYTF
j_gene: TRBJ2-5; d_gene: TRBD1; v_gene: TRBV7-6; len: 17; abundance: many; CDR3nt: TGTGCCAGCAGCTTAGGCCTAAGACAGGGGGCGGAGGAGACCCAGTACTTC; CDR3aa: CASSLGLRQGAEETQYF
j_gene: TRBJ1-1; d_gene: TRBD1; v_gene: TRBV12-3/TRBV12-4; len: 15; abundance: -; CDR3nt: TGTGCCAGCAGTCCCGGGACAGGGGGTACGGCTGAAGCTTTCTTT; CDR3aa: CASSPGTGGTAEAFF
j_gene: TRBJ1-1; d_gene: -; v_gene: TRBV6-1; len: 11; abundance: many; CDR3nt: TGTGCCACCACGGAGGTCACTGAAGCTTTCTTT; CDR3aa: CATTEVTEAFF
j_gene: TRBJ2-4; d_gene: -; v_gene: TRBV10-3; len: 17; abundance: many; CDR3nt: TGTGCCATCAGTGAGTCTGGGGTGTTCGGGAGCAAAAACATTCAGTACTTC; CDR3aa: CAISESGVFGSKNIQYF
j_gene: TRBJ2-1; d_gene: TRBD1; v_gene: TRBV24-1; len: 14; abundance: many; CDR3nt: TGTGCCACCAGTGGAAGACAGGGGTACAATGAGCAGTTCTTC; CDR3aa: CATSGRQGYNEQFF
j_gene: TRBJ2-1; d_gene: TRBD2; v_gene: TRBV4-3; len: 17; abundance: many; CDR3nt: TGCGCCAGCAGCCAAGATCCCGGGTTAGCGGGGGCGGGTGAGCAGTTCTTC; CDR3aa: CASSQDPGLAGAGEQFF
j_gene: TRBJ2-5; d_gene: TRBD2; v_gene: TRBV12-3/TRBV12-4; len: 18; abundance: medium-sized; CDR3nt: TGTGCCAGCAGTTTAGCCACGACTAGCGGGGGGGAGAGAGAGACCCAGTACTTC; CDR3aa: CASSLATTSGGERETQYF
j_gene: TRBJ2-3; d_gene: -; v_gene: TRBV5-1; len: 15; abundance: many; CDR3nt: TGCGCCAGCAGCTTAAGAGGGGTGCCCACAGATACGCAGTATTTT; CDR3aa: CASSLRGVPTDTQYF
j_gene: TRBJ2-5; d_gene: TRBD2; v_gene: TRBV5-1; len: 14; abundance: many; CDR3nt: TGCGCCAGCAGCGACGGGGGGACGGGAGAGACCCAGTACTTC; CDR3aa: CASSDGGTGETQYF
j_gene: TRBJ1-2; d_gene: -; v_gene: TRBV12-3/TRBV12-4; len: 14; abundance: medium-sized; CDR3nt: TGTGCCAGCAGGCCGACCTCAGGAAACTATGGCTACACCTTC; CDR3aa: CASRPTSGNYGYTF
j_gene: TRBJ2-3; d_gene: TRBD1; v_gene: TRBV10-3; len: 16; abundance: many; CDR3nt: TGTGCCATCAGTGAGTCCCGCAAGGGGGCAACAGATACGCAGTATTTT; CDR3aa: CAISESRKGATDTQYF